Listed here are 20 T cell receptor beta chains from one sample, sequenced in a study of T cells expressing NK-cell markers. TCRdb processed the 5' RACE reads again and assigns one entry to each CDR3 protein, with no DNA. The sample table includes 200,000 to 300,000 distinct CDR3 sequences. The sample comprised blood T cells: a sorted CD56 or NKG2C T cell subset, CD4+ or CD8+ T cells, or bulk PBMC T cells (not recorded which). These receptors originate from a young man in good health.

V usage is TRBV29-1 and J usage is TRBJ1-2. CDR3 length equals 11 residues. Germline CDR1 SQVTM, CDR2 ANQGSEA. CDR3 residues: CSVWSGYGYTF.

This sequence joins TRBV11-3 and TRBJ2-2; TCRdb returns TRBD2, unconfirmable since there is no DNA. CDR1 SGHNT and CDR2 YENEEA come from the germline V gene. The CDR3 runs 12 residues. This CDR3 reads CASRSGSRELFF.

This chain's CDR3 is CASSSQTGHNEKLFF. This chain uses TRBV7-2 with TRBJ1-4. CDR1 is SGHTA, CDR2 FQGNSA, per germline. CDR3 length: 15 residues.

CDR3 protein: CASTQTSGRAGEQFF. The chain joins TRBV7-2 to TRBJ2-1; the TRBD2 assignment by TCRdb is unverifiable without DNA. Germline loops: CDR1 SGHTA, CDR2 FQGNSA. This CDR3 region has 15 residues.

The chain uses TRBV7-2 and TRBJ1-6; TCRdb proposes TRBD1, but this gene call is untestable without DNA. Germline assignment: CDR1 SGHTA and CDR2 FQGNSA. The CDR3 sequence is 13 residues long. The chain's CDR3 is CASKRTFSSPLHF.

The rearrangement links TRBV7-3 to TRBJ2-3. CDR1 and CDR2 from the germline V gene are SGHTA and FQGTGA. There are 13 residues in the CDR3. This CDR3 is CASSLQLGDTQYF.

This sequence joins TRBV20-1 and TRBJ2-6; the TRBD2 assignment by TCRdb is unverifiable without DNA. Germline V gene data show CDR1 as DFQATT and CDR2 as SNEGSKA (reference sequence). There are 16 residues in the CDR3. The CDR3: CSARAEGSSGANVLTF.

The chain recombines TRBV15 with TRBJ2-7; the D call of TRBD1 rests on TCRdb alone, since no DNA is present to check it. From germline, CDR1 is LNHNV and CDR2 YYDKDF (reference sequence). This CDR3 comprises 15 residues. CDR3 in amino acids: CATSSVWDSIYEQYF.

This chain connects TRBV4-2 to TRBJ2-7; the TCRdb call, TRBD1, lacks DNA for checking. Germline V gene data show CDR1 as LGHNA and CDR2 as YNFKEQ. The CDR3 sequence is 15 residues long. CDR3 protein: CASRLITGQGPRGYF.

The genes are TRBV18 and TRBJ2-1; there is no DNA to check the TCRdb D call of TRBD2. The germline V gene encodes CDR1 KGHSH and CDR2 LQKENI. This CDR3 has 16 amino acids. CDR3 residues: CASSEKRGLRSNEQFF.

The CDR3 spells CASSRTSGVTDTQYF. This chain joins TRBV5-4 and TRBJ2-3; the TCRdb call, TRBD2, lacks DNA for checking. This CDR3 is built from 15 residues. Germline V gene sequence: CDR1 SGHNT, CDR2 YYREEE (reference sequence).

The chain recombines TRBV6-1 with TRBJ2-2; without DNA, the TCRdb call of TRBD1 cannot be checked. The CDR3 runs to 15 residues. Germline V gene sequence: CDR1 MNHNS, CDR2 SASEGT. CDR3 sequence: CASSARTGLGGELFF.

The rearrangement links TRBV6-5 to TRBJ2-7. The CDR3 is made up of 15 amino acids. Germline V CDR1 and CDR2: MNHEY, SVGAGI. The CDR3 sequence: CASSYSSAAAYEQYF.

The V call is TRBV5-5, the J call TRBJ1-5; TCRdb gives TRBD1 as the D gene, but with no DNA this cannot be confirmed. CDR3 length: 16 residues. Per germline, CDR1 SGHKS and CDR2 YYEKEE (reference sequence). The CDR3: CASSLASGTGGQPQHF.

The CDR3 region is CAWSVLPGRGEQYF. The chain carries TRBV30 and TRBJ2-7; TCRdb names TRBD1, which stays unverified in the absence of DNA. The CDR3 spans 14 residues. The germline V gene has CDR1 GTSNPN and CDR2 SVGIG (reference sequence).

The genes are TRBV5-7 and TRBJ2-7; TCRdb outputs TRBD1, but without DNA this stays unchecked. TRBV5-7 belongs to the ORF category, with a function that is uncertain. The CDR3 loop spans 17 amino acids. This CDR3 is CASSRGQGSHRSYEQYF.

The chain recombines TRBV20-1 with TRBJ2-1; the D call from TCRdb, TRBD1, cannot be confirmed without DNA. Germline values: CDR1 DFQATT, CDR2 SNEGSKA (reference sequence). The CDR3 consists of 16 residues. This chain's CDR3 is CSAPGVRGRGYNEQFF.

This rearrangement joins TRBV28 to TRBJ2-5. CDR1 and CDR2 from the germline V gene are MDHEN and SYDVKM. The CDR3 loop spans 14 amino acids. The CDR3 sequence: CASSFGAIGETQYF. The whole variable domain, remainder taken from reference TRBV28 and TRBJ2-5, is DVKVTQSSRYLVKRTGEKVFLECVQDMDHENMFWYRQDPGLGLRLIYFSYDVKMKEKGDIPEGYSVSREKKERFSLILESASTNQTSMYLCASSFGAIGETQYFGPGTRLLVL.

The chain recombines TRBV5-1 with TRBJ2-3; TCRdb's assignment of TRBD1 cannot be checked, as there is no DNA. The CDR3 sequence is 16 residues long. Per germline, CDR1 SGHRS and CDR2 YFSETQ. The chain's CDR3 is CASSPRDRISTDTQYF.

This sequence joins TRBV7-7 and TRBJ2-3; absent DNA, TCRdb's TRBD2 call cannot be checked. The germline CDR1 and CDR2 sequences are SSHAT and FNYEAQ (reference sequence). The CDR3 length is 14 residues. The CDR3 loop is CASSRDSTGVTQYF.